A selection of T cell receptor beta chains follows, all from one sample in a study of multiple sclerosis patients with progressive multifocal leukoencephalopathy. Repertoires were generated with immunoSEQ multiplex PCR, while TCRdb's copy carries only in-frame clones and drops some. This table has approximately 35,000 clones, about 88% appearing once. Specimen: PBMCs, collected from a patient treated with natalizumab. Source of these receptors: a human donor with progressive multifocal leukoencephalopathy. Each CDR3 is given with its conserved first and last residue. The D gene is left open where the match is weak. Size values are once, few and many counts, or a class for expanded clones, and some rows have none.

v_gene	d_gene	j_gene	abundance	CDR3aa	CDR3nt
TRBV7-2	TRBD1	TRBJ1-2	NA	CASSLDRGPNNYGYTF	TGTGCCAGCAGCTTAGACAGGGGACCTAATAACTATGGCTACACCTTC
TRBV28	NA	TRBJ1-1	NA	CASSYVRRGEAFF	TGTGCCAGCAGTTATGTTCGTCGGGGGGAAGCTTTCTTT
TRBV6-6	NA	TRBJ1-5	NA	CASSYRQSNQPQHF	TGTGCCAGCAGTTACAGGCAGAGCAATCAGCCCCAGCATTTT
TRBV6-4	NA	TRBJ2-7	few	CASSRDPGPYEQYF	TGTGCCAGCAGCCGGGACCCTGGGCCCTACGAGCAGTACTTC
TRBV5-6	NA	TRBJ1-1	NA	CASSLGYRKGEAFF	TGTGCCAGCAGCTTAGGCTACAGAAAGGGTGAAGCTTTCTTT
TRBV28	TRBD1	TRBJ1-2	NA	CASSRDRVHYGYTF	TGTGCCAGCAGTCGTGACAGGGTTCACTATGGCTACACCTTC
TRBV6-1	TRBD2	TRBJ2-1	NA	CASSEPASGNNEQFF	TGTGCCAGCAGTGAACCGGCTAGCGGGAACAATGAGCAGTTCTTC
TRBV30	NA	TRBJ1-5	NA	CAWRDSINQPQHF	TGTGCCTGGAGGGACAGCATCAATCAGCCCCAGCATTTT
TRBV19	NA	TRBJ1-5	NA	CASSTVGQQPQHF	TGTGCCAGTAGCACTGTTGGCCAACAGCCCCAGCATTTT
TRBV27	NA	TRBJ1-2	NA	CASSLSTGGTYGYTF	TGTGCCAGCAGTTTATCGACAGGTGGAACCTATGGCTACACCTTC
TRBV7-8	NA	TRBJ2-7	few	CASSFQGGSYEQYF	TGTGCCAGCAGCTTCCAGGGGGGGTCCTACGAGCAGTACTTC
TRBV10-3	TRBD1	TRBJ2-7	NA	CAISSTPGGASDEQYF	TGTGCCATCAGTTCAACTCCAGGGGGCGCGTCGGACGAGCAGTACTTC
TRBV13	NA	TRBJ2-1	NA	CASSLAGSYNEQFF	TGTGCCAGCAGCCTGGCAGGGTCCTACAATGAGCAGTTCTTC
TRBV27	NA	TRBJ1-5	NA	CAAGFDQPQHF	TGTGCGGCAGGTTTCGATCAGCCCCAGCATTTT
TRBV5-6	NA	TRBJ1-2	NA	CASSLRGAGYTF	TGTGCCAGCAGCTTGAGAGGGGCGGGCTACACCTTC
TRBV19	NA	TRBJ2-7	NA	CASSIRAPDYEQYF	TGTGCCAGTAGTATTAGGGCACCCGACTACGAGCAGTACTTC
TRBV7-6	TRBD1	TRBJ2-7	NA	CASSLEGQAHEQYF	TGTGCCAGCAGCTTAGAGGGACAGGCTCACGAGCAGTACTTC
TRBV13	NA	TRBJ1-1	once	CASSLVRTGKSTEAFF	TGTGCCAGCAGCTTAGTTCGTACAGGTAAATCCACTGAAGCTTTCTTT
TRBV5-1	TRBD1	TRBJ1-6	NA	CASSADRGISPLHF	TGCGCCAGCAGCGCCGACAGGGGGATCTCACCCCTCCACTTT
TRBV9	TRBD1	TRBJ2-1	NA	CASSVGGGASSYNEQFF	TGTGCCAGCAGCGTAGGAGGGGGCGCCAGCTCCTACAATGAGCAGTTCTTC
TRBV2	TRBD1	TRBJ2-6	few	CALGQGASSGANVLTF	TGTGCCCTGGGGCAGGGGGCAAGCTCTGGGGCCAACGTCCTGACTTTC
TRBV7-9	NA	TRBJ1-6	NA	CASSLGAGSPLHF	TGTGCCAGCAGCTTAGGGGCGGGGTCACCCCTCCACTTT
TRBV6-4	TRBD1	TRBJ1-2	NA	CASSDAGQFNGYGYTF	TGTGCCAGCAGTGACGCGGGACAGTTTAATGGCTATGGCTACACCTTC